Listed here is a single T cell receptor (beta chain). This entry belongs to a study of blood T cell repertoires in COVID-19. Germline V CDR1 and CDR2: MNHEY, SVGAGI. The CDR3 has 12 residues. The V and J ends lost 8 bases and 3 bases, in that order; junction bases with no gene match: 3. Authors' processing steps: Reference gene primer amplification gave estimated nucleated cell counts. Some clones are missing from TCRdb's copy, which holds only in-frame ones; the method was immunoSEQ multiplex PCR. V, J and clone size are those of that table, while D and trimming were read from the DNA. The sample lists fewer than 200,000 clones; around 80% were seen once.

Sequences were obtained from peripheral blood. The chain uses TRBV6-5 and TRBJ2-7; TRBD1 aligns across 8 bases. The clonotype was recovered from a woman of 80 years or more with acute or convalescent COVID-19. The CDR3 DNA follows: TGTGCCAGCGGGACAGGCAACTACGAGCAGTACTTC. Translating gives CASGTGNYEQYF.